The 12 T cell receptor beta chains below come from one sample, sequenced in a study of T cell clonality in common variable immunodeficiency. Study results and caveats: Common variable immunodeficiency TCR beta sequences reportedly had fewer deletions and N-nucleotide insertions.

Produced via immunoSEQ multiplex PCR; TCRdb's table is partial and in-frame only. The data show about 26,000 clones, none appearing only once, with 24% held by the ten largest. Which antigens these TCRs recognize remains unknown. Sequenced material: peripheral blood mononuclear cells. All receptors come from a human donor with common variable immunodeficiency.

In this sample, this clone turned up many times. The read finishes 3 residues shy of the CDR3 end, and the germline J gene is used to complete it. The genes are TRBV29-1 and TRBJ1-2; 7 bases line up with TRBD1. V trimming: 5 bases; J trimming: 4 bases; junction bases outside the gene matches: 4. This CDR3 region has 12 residues. CDR1 is SQVTM, CDR2 ANQGSEA, per germline. Partial CDR3 DNA: TGCAGCGTTCAGGGGGAGGGCTATGGC. Amino acid sequence: CSVQGEGYG. The CDR3 in its entirety is CSVQGEGYGYTF.

Remarks on this clone: The sequence runs out 3 residues before the end of the CDR3; the remainder is reconstructed from the germline J gene. This chain uses TRBV20-1 with TRBJ1-2, with 12 bases lining up with TRBD1. With 2 bases clipped from V and 5 bases from J, the junction kept 9 bases outside the gene matches. The CDR3 loop spans 16 amino acids. CDR1 and CDR2 (germline): DFQATT, SNEGSKA (reference sequence). The DNA read from the CDR3 is TGCAGTGCTAGACTACCCGGGACAGGGGGCGAATATGGC. Translating gives CSARLPGTGGEYG. The entire CDR3 protein is CSARLPGTGGEYGYTF.

This clone was counted many times. The read ends 3 residues early relative to the CDR3; the germline J gene fills the gap. The chain carries TRBV5-1 and TRBJ2-5, with a tentative D call TRBD1 (6 bases). Trimming shortened V by 3 bases and J by 2 bases, and 8 bases separated the two germline ends. Germline V CDR1 and CDR2: SGHRS, YFSETQ. CDR3 length: 13 residues. The CDR3 region is CASSSTGQETQYF. The sequenced part of the CDR3 DNA is TGCGCCAGCAGCTCGACAGGACAAGAGACC.

This clone was counted many times. The CDR3 is cut off 3 residues early in the read; its end comes from the germline J gene. The rearrangement uses TRBV18 and TRBJ2-6; maybe TRBD1 (6 bases). The CDR3 covers 17 residues. Germline V gene lookup returns CDR1 KGHSH and CDR2 LQKENI. The V end lost 3 bases, the J end lost 0 bases, and 12 bases lay between the germline ends. CDR3 amino acids: CASSPRGPNSGANVLTF. The part of the CDR3 DNA that was read is TGTGCCAGCTCACCCAGGGGACCCAACTCTGGGGCCAACGTC.

There are many counts of this clone. The read halts 3 residues ahead of the CDR3 end, with the missing end drawn from the germline J gene. V usage is TRBV7-6 and J usage is TRBJ2-7, with 9 bases fitting TRBD2. The CDR3 extends over 17 amino acids. With 1 base clipped from V and 1 base from J, the junction kept 8 bases outside the gene matches. Per germline, CDR1 SGHVS and CDR2 FNYEAQ. CDR3 DNA, as far as it was read: TGTGCCAGCAGCTTAGAAGTCCCCAGCGGGGGGTCCTACGAG. It codes for CASSLEVPSGGSYE. In full, the CDR3 is CASSLEVPSGGSYEQYF. Full variable domain (outside the CDR3, taken from reference TRBV7-6 and TRBJ2-7): GAGVSQSPRYKVTKRGQDVALRCDPISGHVSLYWYRQALGQGPEFLTYFNYEAQQDKSGLPNDRFSAERPEGSISTLTIQRTEQRDSAMYRCASSLEVPSGGSYEQYFGPGTRLTVT.

This clone occurred a few times. Sequencing ends 3 residues short of the CDR3 end; the germline J gene provides the rest. The genes are TRBV7-2 and TRBJ1-5; TRBD1 matches 7 bases. The CDR3 is made up of 13 amino acids. The trim removed 10 bases at V and 7 bases at J, leaving 10 bases unmatched. From germline, CDR1 is SGHTA and CDR2 FQGNSA. The chain's CDR3 is CATQGGGGQPQHF. The CDR3 bases that were read are TGTGCCACCCAGGGAGGGGGCGGACAGCCC.

This clone was picked up many times. The DNA ends 3 residues before the CDR3 does, and the rest of the CDR3 is filled in from the germline J gene. The rearrangement links TRBV12-3 or TRBV12-4 to TRBJ1-2; 8 bases fit TRBD1. The J segment lost 0 bases and the V segment lost 1 base, leaving 1 base of the junction unmatched. The CDR3 is 15 residues long. Here the CDR3 reads CASSLVQGANYGYTF. The part of the CDR3 DNA that was read is TGTGCCAGCAGTTTAGTACAGGGGGCTAACTATGGC.

A few counts support this clone. The read terminates 3 residues before the CDR3 end, so the remaining end is supplied by the germline J gene. This chain connects TRBV7-2 to TRBJ2-5, with TRBD2 matching over 8 bases. Looked up from germline, CDR1 is SGHTA and CDR2 is FQGNSA. The CDR3 loop spans 14 amino acids. V gave up 4 bases and J gave up 1 base; unmatched junction bases: 2. The sequenced CDR3 bases are TGTGCCAGCAGCTCCGGACTAGCCCAAGAGACC. This codes for CASSSGLAQET. The full CDR3 protein is CASSSGLAQETQYF.

This clone was counted many times. The CDR3 goes on 3 residues after the read ends, and that part is filled in from the germline J gene. V and J are TRBV30 and TRBJ2-1; D remains ambiguous. Germline loops: CDR1 GTSNPN, CDR2 SVGIG (reference sequence). The CDR3 has 14 residues. The V gene lost 0 bases and the J gene lost 5 bases, with 11 bases spanning the gap. CDR3 DNA, as far as it was read: TGTGCCTGGAGTGTGTTAAGCACTGACAATGAG. Amino acid sequence: CAWSVLSTDNE. The entire CDR3 protein is CAWSVLSTDNEQFF. The full variable domain, completed using reference TRBV30 and TRBJ2-1, is SQTIHQWPATLVQPVGSPLSLECTVEGTSNPNLYWYRQAAGRGLQLLFYSVGIGQISSEVPQNLSASRPQDRQFILSSKKLLLSDSGFYLCAWSVLSTDNEQFFGPGTRLTVL.

This clone has only a few counts. The read gets to within 3 residues of the CDR3 end, and the germline J gene fills in the rest. This chain connects TRBV7-9 to TRBJ1-5; a possible D gene is TRBD1 (6 bases). CDR3 length equals 14 residues. From germline, CDR1 is SEHNR and CDR2 FQNEAQ (reference sequence). V gave up 4 bases and J gave up 5 bases, with 12 bases separating them. Incomplete CDR3 DNA: TGTGCCAGCAGCTCCGCGGCAGGGGATCAGCCC. Encoded protein: CASSSAAGDQP. The entire CDR3 reads CASSSAAGDQPQHF.

This clone was observed many times. The junction departs from the called germline gene at one end, perhaps through a read error. The read finishes 3 residues shy of the CDR3 end, and the germline J gene is used to complete it. V is TRBV7-2 and J is TRBJ2-7; 15 bases align to TRBD2. Germline values: CDR1 SGHTA, CDR2 FQGNSA. The CDR3 is 18 amino acids. CDR3 sequence: CASSLAPRTSGGAREQYF. CDR3 DNA (partial): TGTGCCAGCAGCCTAGCCCCCAGGACTAGCGGGGGGGCCCGCGAG.

This clone was detected ten times or more. The read terminates 3 residues ahead of where the CDR3 ends, so the germline J gene completes it. The chain is built from TRBV18 and TRBJ1-1; 11 nucleotides agree with TRBD1. Looked up from germline, CDR1 is KGHSH and CDR2 is LQKENI. The CDR3 length is 17 residues. V lost 3 bases, J lost 0 bases, and 6 bases stayed unmatched. The sequenced CDR3 bases are TGTGCCAGCTCACCCGGGACAGGGGGAACTGTGAACACTGAA. Protein: CASSPGTGGTVNTE. The full-length CDR3 reads as CASSPGTGGTVNTEAFF.